The 9 T cell receptor beta chains below were found in one sample sequenced in a study of cytotoxic CD8 clonotypes in ibrutinib-treated CLL. Only in-frame clones appear in the TCRdb table, and some are missing; sequencing was by immunoSEQ multiplex PCR. The repertoire holds roughly 100,000 clones, with roughly 80% as singletons. The specimen comprised PBMCs, sampled after 12 months of ibrutinib treatment. The source is a human donor with chronic lymphocytic leukemia.

This CDR3 is CASSHSGAATNEKLFF. DNA of the CDR3: TGCGCCAGCAGCCATTCAGGGGCAGCCACTAATGAAAAACTGTTTTTT. V is TRBV4-1 and J is TRBJ1-4, with D tentatively TRBD1 (6 bases). Trimming took 3 bases from V and 2 from J, leaving 13 bases between them. Germline V CDR1 and CDR2: MGHRA, YSYEKL. This CDR3 spans 16 amino acids.

This chain connects TRBV6-4 to TRBJ2-3; tentative D call: TRBD2 (6 bases). The CDR3 is 17 amino acids. V lost 0 bases to trimming and J lost 0 bases, with 13 bases between them. CDR1 and CDR2 from the germline V gene are MRHNA and SNTAGT. The CDR3 spells CASSDSIFGGSTDTQYF. CDR3 DNA sequence: TGTGCCAGCAGTGACTCGATTTTTGGGGGGAGCACAGATACGCAGTATTTT.

J is TRBJ2-2 and V is TRBV5-4; D ambiguous. Germline values: CDR1 SGHNT, CDR2 YYREEE (reference sequence). This CDR3 has 15 amino acids. V was clipped by 4 bases and J by 0 bases, with 10 bases between them. CDR3 bases: TGTGCCAGCAGCCCCGGGCCCGCGAACACCGGGGAGCTGTTTTTT. Translated: CASSPGPANTGELFF.

V gene TRBV6-1 combines with J gene TRBJ1-2, with TRBD1 identical over 7 bases. V shed 3 bases, J shed 0 bases, and the junction held 1 base outside the gene matches. The CDR3 has 14 amino acids. Germline CDR1 and CDR2: MNHNS and SASEGT. The CDR3 sequence is CASSEGQTNYGYTF. CDR3 DNA sequence: TGTGCCAGCAGTGAGGGACAGACTAACTATGGCTACACCTTC.

The chain recombines TRBV9 with TRBJ2-2, with 9 bases that match TRBD2. Losses at the gene ends were 1 base for V and 4 bases for J; bases not matched to a gene: 5. The CDR3 length is 16 residues. CDR1 is SGDLS and CDR2 is YYNGEE in the germline V gene. CDR3: CASSVQAGGGTGELFF. The CDR3 coding sequence is TGTGCCAGCAGCGTACAAGCGGGGGGTGGCACCGGGGAGCTGTTTTTT.

The chain combines TRBV7-6 with TRBJ2-4; the D is unclear. There are 15 residues in the CDR3. Trimming removed 1 base from V and 7 bases from J, with 14 bases in between. Germline CDR1 and CDR2: SGHVS and FNYEAQ. This CDR3 is CASSLEPRFENIQYF. CDR3 coding DNA: TGTGCCAGCAGCTTAGAGCCCCGCTTTGAGAACATTCAGTACTTC.

The CDR3 sequence: CASTQGEDQPQHF. CDR3 nucleotides: TGTGCCAGCACCCAGGGCGAGGATCAGCCCCAGCATTTT. The rearrangement uses TRBV2 and TRBJ1-5, with D perhaps TRBD1 (5 bases). The CDR3 sequence is 13 residues long. The germline V and J ends were trimmed by 7 bases and 5 bases, with 12 bases remaining between them. Germline CDR1 SNHLY, CDR2 FYNNEI.

CDR3: CASSLSGPNEQFF. For the CDR3, the DNA is TGTGCCAGCAGCTTATCAGGGCCTAATGAGCAGTTCTTC. The genes are TRBV7-9 and TRBJ2-1; possible D gene TRBD1, 5 bases. V lost 2 bases to trimming and J lost 7 bases, with 9 bases between them. This CDR3 comprises 13 residues. Germline V gene sequence: CDR1 SEHNR, CDR2 FQNEAQ (reference sequence). The full variable domain, rest sourced from reference TRBV7-9 and TRBJ2-1, is DTGVSQNPRHKITKRGQNVTFRCDPISEHNRLYWYRQTLGQGPEFLTYFQNEAQLEKSRLLSDRFSAERPKGSFSTLEIQRTEQGDSAMYLCASSLSGPNEQFFGPGTRLTVL.

J is TRBJ2-7 and V is TRBV5-1, with 7 nucleotides matching TRBD1. Germline lookup yields CDR1 SGHRS and CDR2 YFSETQ. V lost 3 bases, J lost 3 bases, and 6 bases stayed unmatched. This CDR3 has 14 residues. CDR3 nucleotides: TGCGCCAGCAGCTACATCGACAGGGTCTACGAGCAGTACTTC. This codes for CASSYIDRVYEQYF.